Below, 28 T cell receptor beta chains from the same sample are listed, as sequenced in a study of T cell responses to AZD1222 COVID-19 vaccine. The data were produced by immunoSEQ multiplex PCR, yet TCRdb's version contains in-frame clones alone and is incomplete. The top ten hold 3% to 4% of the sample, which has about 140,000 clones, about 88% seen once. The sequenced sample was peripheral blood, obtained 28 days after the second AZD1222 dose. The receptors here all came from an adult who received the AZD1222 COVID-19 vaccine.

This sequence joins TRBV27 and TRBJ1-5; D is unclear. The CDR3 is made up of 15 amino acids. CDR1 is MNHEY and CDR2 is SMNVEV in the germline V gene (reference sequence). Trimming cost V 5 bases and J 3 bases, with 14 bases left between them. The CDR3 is CASSPTHDANQPQHF. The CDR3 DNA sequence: TGTGCCAGCAGTCCGACCCATGACGCCAATCAGCCCCAGCATTTT.

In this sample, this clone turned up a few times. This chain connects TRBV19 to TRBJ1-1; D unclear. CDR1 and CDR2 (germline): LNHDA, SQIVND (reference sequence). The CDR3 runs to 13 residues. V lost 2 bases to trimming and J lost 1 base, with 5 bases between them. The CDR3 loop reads CASSIFGNTEAFF. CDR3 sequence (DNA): TGTGCCAGTAGTATATTCGGGAACACTGAAGCTTTCTTT.

CDR3 loop: CASRPGTGKHYGYTF. The CDR3 coding sequence is TGTGCCAGCAGACCCGGGACAGGGAAACATTATGGCTACACCTTC. V is TRBV2 and J is TRBJ1-2, with TRBD1 identical over 9 bases. The junction had 10 bases not matched to a gene; V was cut back by 6 bases and J by 5 bases. The CDR3 spans 15 residues. CDR1 and CDR2 (germline): SNHLY, FYNNEI.

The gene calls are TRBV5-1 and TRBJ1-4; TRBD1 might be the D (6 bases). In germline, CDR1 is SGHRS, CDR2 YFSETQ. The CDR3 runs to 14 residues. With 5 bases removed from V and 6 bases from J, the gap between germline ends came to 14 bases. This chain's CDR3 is CASSGGAEDEKLFF. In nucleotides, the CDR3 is TGCGCCAGCAGTGGGGGGGCGGAGGATGAAAAACTGTTTTTT.

CDR3 DNA: TGTGCCACCAGTCTCGGGGGAGCAGAGACCCAGTACTTC. Translated: CATSLGGAETQYF. The V call is TRBV24-1, the J call TRBJ2-5; maybe TRBD2 (6 bases). From germline, CDR1 is KGHDR and CDR2 SFDVKD. This CDR3 comprises 13 residues. Trimming took 6 bases from V and 4 from J, leaving 11 bases between them.

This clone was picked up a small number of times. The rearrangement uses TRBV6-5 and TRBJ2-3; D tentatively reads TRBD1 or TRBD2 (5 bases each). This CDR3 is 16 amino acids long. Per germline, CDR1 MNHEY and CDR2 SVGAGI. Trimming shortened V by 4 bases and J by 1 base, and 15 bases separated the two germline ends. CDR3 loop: CASSFSGAVGTDTQYF. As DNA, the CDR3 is TGTGCCAGCAGTTTTTCCGGGGCAGTCGGCACAGATACGCAGTATTTT.

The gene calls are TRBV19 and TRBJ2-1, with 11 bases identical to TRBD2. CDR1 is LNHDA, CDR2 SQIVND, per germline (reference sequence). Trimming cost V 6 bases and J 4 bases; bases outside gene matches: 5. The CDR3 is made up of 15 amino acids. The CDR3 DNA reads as TGTGCCAGTAGCCCTGCTAGCGGGGGGTACAATGAGCAGTTCTTC. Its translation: CASSPASGGYNEQFF.

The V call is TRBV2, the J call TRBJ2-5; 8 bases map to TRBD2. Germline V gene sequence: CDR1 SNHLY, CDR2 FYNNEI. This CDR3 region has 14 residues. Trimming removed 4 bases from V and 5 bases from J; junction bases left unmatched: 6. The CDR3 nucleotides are TGTGCCAGCAGTGCTGGGACTAGATCGGAGACCCAGTACTTC. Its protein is CASSAGTRSETQYF.

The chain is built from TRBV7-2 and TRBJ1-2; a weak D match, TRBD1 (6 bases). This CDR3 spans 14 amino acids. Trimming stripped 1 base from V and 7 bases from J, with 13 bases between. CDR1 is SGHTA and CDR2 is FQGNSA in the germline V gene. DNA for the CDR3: TGTGCCAGCAGCTTAGGGGAGGGGGAGAGTGGCTACACCTTC. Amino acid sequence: CASSLGEGESGYTF.

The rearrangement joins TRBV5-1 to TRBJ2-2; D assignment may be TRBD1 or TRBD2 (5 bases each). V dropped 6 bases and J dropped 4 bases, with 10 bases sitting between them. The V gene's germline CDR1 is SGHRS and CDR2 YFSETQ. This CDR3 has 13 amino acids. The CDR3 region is CASKVGGTGELFF. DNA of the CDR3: TGCGCCAGCAAGGTTGGGGGCACCGGGGAGCTGTTTTTT.

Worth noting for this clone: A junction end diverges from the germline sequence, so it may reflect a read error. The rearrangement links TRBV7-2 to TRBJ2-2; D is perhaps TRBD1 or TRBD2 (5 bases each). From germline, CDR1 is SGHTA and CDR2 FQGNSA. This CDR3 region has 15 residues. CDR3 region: CASSGTIWDPGKLFF. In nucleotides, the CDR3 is TGTGCCAGCAGTGGAACTATCTGGGACCCCGGGAAGCTGTTTTTT. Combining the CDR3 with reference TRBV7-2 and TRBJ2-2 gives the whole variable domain GAGVSQSPSNKVTEKGKDVELRCDPISGHTALYWYRQSLGQGLEFLIYFQGNSAPDKSGLPSDRFSAERTGGSVSTLTIQRTQQEDSAVYLCASSGTIWDPGKLFFGEGSRLTVL.

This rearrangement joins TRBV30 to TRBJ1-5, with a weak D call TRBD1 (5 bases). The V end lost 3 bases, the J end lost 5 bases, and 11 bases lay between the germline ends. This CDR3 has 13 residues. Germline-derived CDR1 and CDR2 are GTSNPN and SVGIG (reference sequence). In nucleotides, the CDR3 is TGTGCCTGGAGGGGGCAAGTGGATCAGCCCCAGCATTTT. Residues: CAWRGQVDQPQHF.

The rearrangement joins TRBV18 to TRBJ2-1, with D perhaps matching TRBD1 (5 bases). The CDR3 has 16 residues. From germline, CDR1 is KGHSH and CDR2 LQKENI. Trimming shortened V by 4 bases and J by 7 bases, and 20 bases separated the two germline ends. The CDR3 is CASSLNEPRGYNEQFF. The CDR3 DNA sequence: TGTGCCAGCTCACTAAACGAGCCTAGGGGATATAATGAGCAGTTCTTC.

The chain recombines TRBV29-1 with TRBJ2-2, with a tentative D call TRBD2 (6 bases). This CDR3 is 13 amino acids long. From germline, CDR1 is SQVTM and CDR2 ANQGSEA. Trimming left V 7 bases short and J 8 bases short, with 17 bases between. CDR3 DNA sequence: TGCAGCGCGGTATCGGGGGTAGCGGGGGAGCTGTTTTTT. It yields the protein CSAVSGVAGELFF.

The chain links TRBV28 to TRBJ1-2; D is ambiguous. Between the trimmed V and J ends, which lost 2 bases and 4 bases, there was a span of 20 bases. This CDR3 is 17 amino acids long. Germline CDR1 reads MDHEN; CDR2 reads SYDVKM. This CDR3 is CASSLGGASHGFYGYTF. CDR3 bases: TGTGCCAGCAGTTTAGGAGGAGCAAGTCATGGATTCTATGGCTACACCTTC.

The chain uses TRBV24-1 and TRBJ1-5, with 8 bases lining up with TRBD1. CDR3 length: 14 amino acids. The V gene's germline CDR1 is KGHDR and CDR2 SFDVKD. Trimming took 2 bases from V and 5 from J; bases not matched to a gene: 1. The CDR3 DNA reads TGTGCCACCAGTGATTGGACAGGGTATCAGCCCCAGCATTTT. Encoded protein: CATSDWTGYQPQHF.

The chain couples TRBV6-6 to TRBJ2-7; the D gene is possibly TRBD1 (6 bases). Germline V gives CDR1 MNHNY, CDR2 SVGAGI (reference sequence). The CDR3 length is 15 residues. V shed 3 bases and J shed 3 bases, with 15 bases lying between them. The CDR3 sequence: CASSYFPGARYEQYF. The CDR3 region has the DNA TGTGCCAGCAGTTATTTCCCAGGGGCCCGCTACGAGCAGTACTTC.

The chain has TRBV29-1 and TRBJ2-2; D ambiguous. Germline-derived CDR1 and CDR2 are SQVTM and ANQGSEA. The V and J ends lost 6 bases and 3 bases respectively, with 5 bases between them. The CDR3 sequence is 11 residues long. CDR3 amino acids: CSVRHTGELFF. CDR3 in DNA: TGCAGCGTGAGACACACCGGGGAGCTGTTTTTT.

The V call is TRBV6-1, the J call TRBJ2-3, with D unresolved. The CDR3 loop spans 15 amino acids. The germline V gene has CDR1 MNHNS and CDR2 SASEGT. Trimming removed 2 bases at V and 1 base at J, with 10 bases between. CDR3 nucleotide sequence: TGTGCCAGCAGTGAAATGTGGCCACGCACAGATACGCAGTATTTT. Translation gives CASSEMWPRTDTQYF.

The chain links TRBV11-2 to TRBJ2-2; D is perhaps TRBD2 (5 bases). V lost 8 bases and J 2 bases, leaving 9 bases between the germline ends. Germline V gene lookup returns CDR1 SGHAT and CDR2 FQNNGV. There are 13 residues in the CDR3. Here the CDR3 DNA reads TGTGCCAGCGGGAGCCTAAACACCGGGGAGCTGTTTTTT. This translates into CASGSLNTGELFF.

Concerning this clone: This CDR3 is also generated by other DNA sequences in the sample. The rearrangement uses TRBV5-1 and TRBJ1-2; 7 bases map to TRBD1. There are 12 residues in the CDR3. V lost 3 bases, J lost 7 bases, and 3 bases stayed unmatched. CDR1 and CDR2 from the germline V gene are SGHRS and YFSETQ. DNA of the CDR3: TGCGCCAGCAGCTCAGGGGACAGTGGCTACACCTTC. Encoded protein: CASSSGDSGYTF.

Written as DNA, the CDR3 is TGTGCCAGCAGCCCCGATCGGCCTAGCGGGGGCAGTGAGCAGTTCTTC. Translation gives CASSPDRPSGGSEQFF. J is TRBJ2-1 and V is TRBV7-3, with 10 bases identical to TRBD2. CDR3 length: 16 residues. Germline V gene lookup returns CDR1 SGHTA and CDR2 FQGTGA. V was clipped by 5 bases and J by 9 bases; unmatched bases: 13.

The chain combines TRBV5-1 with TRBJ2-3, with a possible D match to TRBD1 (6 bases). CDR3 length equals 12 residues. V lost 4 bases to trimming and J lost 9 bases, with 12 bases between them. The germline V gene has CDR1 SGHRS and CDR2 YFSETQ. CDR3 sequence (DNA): TGCGCCAGCAGCGAGGGGGTAGGGACGCAGTATTTT. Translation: CASSEGVGTQYF. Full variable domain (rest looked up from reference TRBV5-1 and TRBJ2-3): KAGVTQTPRYLIKTRGQQVTLSCSPISGHRSVSWYQQTPGQGLQFLFEYFSETQRNKGNFPGRFSGRQFSNSRSEMNVSTLELGDSALYLCASSEGVGTQYFGPGTRLTVL.

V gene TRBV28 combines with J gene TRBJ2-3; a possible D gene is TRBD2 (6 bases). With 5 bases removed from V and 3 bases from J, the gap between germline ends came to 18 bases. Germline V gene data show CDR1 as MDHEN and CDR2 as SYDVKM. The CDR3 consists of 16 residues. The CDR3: CASSPWGEEGTDTQYF. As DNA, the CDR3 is TGTGCCAGCAGTCCATGGGGGGAGGAGGGGACAGATACGCAGTATTTT.

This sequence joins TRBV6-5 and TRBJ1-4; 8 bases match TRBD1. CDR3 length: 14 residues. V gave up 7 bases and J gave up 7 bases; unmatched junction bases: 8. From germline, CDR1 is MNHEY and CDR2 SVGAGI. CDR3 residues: CASTPGTGREKLFF. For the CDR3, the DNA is TGTGCCAGCACTCCCGGGACAGGTCGTGAAAAACTGTTTTTT.

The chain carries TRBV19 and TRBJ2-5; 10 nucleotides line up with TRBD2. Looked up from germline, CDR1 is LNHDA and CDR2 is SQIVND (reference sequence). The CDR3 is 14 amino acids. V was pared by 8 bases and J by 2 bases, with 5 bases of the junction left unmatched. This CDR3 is CASSRAGGQETQYF. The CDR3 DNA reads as TGTGCCAGTTCGAGAGCGGGGGGGCAAGAGACCCAGTACTTC.

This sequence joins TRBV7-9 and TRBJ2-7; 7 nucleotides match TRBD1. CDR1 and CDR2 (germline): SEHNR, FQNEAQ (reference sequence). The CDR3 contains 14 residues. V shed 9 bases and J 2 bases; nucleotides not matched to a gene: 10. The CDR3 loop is CASNGGTGAYEQYF. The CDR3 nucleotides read TGTGCCAGTAACGGAGGAACAGGGGCCTACGAGCAGTACTTC.

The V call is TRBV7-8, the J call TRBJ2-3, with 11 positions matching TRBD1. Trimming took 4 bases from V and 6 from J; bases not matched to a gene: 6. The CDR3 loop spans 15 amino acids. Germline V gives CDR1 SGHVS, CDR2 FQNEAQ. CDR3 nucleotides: TGTGCCAGCAGCTCGGACAGGGGGCCCTTGGATACGCAGTATTTT. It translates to CASSSDRGPLDTQYF.